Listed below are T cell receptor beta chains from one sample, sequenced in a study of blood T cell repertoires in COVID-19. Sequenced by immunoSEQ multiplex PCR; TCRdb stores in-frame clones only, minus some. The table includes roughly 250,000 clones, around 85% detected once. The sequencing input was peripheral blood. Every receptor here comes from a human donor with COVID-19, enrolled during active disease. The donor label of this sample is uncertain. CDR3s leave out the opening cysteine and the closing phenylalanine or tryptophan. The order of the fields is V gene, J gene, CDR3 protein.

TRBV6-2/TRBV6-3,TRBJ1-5,ASRPTDRSSTGPQH
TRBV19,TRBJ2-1,ASSPRTSGRGEQF
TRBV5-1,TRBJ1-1,ASSLVRENTEAF
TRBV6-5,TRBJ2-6,ASKARASGANVLT
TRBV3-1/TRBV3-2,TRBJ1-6,ASSPQGSPLH
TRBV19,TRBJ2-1,ASSIRTGLEDNEQF
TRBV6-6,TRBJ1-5,ASTDQPQH
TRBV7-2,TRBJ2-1,ASSRGTTAYNEQF
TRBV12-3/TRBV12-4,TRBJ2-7,ASRASATYEQY
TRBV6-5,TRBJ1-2,ASSYLGQGGGYT
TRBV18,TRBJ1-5,ASSPARDRANQPQH
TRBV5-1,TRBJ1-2,ASSFDAQGLWGYT
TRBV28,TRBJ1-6,ASNVDRGFNSPLH
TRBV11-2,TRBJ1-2,ASSAGAISYT
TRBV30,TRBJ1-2,AWSAGDSYGYT
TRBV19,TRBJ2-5,ASSIGRGPTQY
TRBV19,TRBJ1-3,ASRTGGNTIY
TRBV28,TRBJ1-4,ASLNSGTGESAGLF
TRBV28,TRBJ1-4,ASSSTSGGQGPRKLF
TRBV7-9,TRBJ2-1,ASSPREGTGENEQF
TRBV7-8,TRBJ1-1,ASSPSRAGEAF
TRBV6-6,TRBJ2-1,ASSYRQDSYNEQF
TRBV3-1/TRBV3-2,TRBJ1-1,ASSQDSGGEAF
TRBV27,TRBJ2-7,ATAGWAGSYEQY
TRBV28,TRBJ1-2,ASSLGRYYGYT
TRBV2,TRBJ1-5,ASSVGTGVLQPQH
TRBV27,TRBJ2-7,ASSLTPSYEQY
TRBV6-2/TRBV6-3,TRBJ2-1,ASSPGPYLAGVYNEQF
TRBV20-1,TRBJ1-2,SARRGGYT
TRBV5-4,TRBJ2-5,ASSPESRSETQY
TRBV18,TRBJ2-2,ASSFGRSNTGELF
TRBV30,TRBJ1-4,AWSREVSVEKLF
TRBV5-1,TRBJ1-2,ASSSGTVYGYT
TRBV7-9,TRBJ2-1,ASSPLELRF
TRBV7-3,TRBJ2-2,ASSMEPGLAGGIVRTGELF
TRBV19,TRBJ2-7,ASSTLGGSYEQY
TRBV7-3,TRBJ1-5,ASSLSRNQPQH
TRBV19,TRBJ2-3,ASSIEGRATDTQY
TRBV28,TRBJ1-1,ASSRRLITEAF
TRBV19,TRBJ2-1,ASSIMDSHNEQF
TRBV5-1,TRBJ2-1,ASSQLTSGGYNEQF
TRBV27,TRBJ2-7,ASSLWGTSGSEQY
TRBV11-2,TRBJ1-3,ASSLDSTGSGNTIY
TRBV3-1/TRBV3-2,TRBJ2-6,ASTQDSSGANVLT
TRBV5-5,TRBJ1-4,ASSLTTATNEKLF
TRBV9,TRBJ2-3,ASTVSGGTDTQY
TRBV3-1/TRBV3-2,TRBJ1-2,ASSQGTGYGYT
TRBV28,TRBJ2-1,ASSFVRDRYNEQF
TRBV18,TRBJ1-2,ASSPGGTREYGYT
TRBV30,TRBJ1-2,AWNDPGEGYT
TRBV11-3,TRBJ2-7,ASSATSGSYEQY
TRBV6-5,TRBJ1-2,ASSRRGDGYT